This T cell receptor (beta chain) was documented in a study of cytomegalovirus exposure and HLA in healthy donors. For this clone: Its matching antigen is unknown.

Study-wide findings and caveats: In a later analysis, specific HLA alleles were associated with more than 15,000 TCR beta sequences at a 0.05 false discovery rate.

The PCR contained 60 Vbeta and 13 Jbeta primers. Some clones are missing from TCRdb's copy, which holds only in-frame ones; the method was immunoSEQ multiplex PCR. The table lists about 170,000 clones. CDR1 is SGHRS, CDR2 YFSETQ, per germline. The CDR3 totals 14 residues. Trimming took 4 bases from V and 0 from J, leaving 11 bases between them. The J gene is TRBJ2-7, the V gene TRBV5-1; D is perhaps TRBD1 (6 bases). This TCR came from a woman younger than 30 in good health and CMV-seropositive. The sequenced sample consisted of PBMCs. The CDR3 loop reads CASSTGTYSYEQYF. CDR3 nucleotide sequence: TGCGCCAGCAGCACCGGGACATACTCCTACGAGCAGTACTTC.